This T cell receptor (beta chain) is from a study of blood T cell repertoires in COVID-19. At the level of the study: Spain, Italy and the United States supplied samples that represented acute and convalescent COVID-19. Sample material is recorded as cDNA or gDNA derived from T cells, B-cell-depleted T cells, or PBMCs.

Per the study methods: Reference gene primer amplification in the assay estimated nucleated cell counts. Assay used: immunoSEQ multiplex PCR; TCRdb lists only in-frame clones, some missing. V, J and clone size are those of that table, while D and trimming were read from the DNA. The sample includes around 98,000 clones, 65% to 85% of them seen just once. CDR3 length equals 14 residues. Germline assignment: CDR1 SGHTA and CDR2 FQGTGA. V gave up 4 bases and J gave up 7 bases; unmatched junction bases: 4. The sequenced sample consisted of peripheral blood. This rearrangement joins TRBV7-3 to TRBJ1-5; TRBD1 aligns across 10 bases. The TCR originated in a woman aged 55 to 70 with acute or convalescent COVID-19. The CDR3 nucleotides read TGTGCCAGCAGCTATGGACAGGGGGGACAGCCCCAGCATTTT. It yields the protein CASSYGQGGQPQHF. The complete variable domain, with remaining parts taken from reference TRBV7-3 and TRBJ1-5, reads GAGVSQTPSNKVTEKGKYVELRCDPISGHTALYWYRQSLGQGPEFLIYFQGTGAADDSGLPNDRFFAVRPEGSVSTLKIQRTERGDSAVYLCASSYGQGGQPQHFGDGTRLSIL.